A selection of T cell receptor beta chains follows, all from one sample in a study of blood T cells in healthy people across ages. TCRdb reprocessed the 5' RACE reads via MiXCR and lists one record per CDR3 protein. The sample yields 650,000 to 950,000 distinct CDR3 sequences, around 43% seen once. The specimen sequenced was blood. These receptors all stem from a man aged 55 to 70 in good health. CDR3s include the opening cysteine and the closing phenylalanine or tryptophan. D genes are given only for firm matches. Rows give clone size only sometimes, using once, few, many, or a class for an expanded clone.

V: TRBV3-1; J: TRBJ2-5; length: 15; D: TRBD2; size: NA; CDR3: CASRVLAGLQETQYF; DNA: TGTGCCTCGAGGGTATTAGCGGGACTCCAAGAGACCCAGTACTTC
V: TRBV28; J: TRBJ1-6; length: 14; D: TRBD1; size: NA; CDR3: CASSLGQAGSPLHF; DNA: TGTGCCAGCAGTTTAGGACAGGCGGGCTCACCCCTCCACTTT
V: TRBV4-1; J: TRBJ2-3; length: 14; D: NA; size: NA; CDR3: CASSGGPSTDTQYF; DNA: TGCGCCAGCAGCGGGGGGCCGAGCACAGATACGCAGTATTTT
V: TRBV7-9; J: TRBJ2-1; length: 14; D: TRBD2; size: few; CDR3: CASIASGGEVEQFF; DNA: TGTGCCAGCATCGCGAGCGGGGGGGAGGTTGAGCAGTTCTTC
V: TRBV20-1; J: TRBJ1-1; length: 13; D: NA; size: NA; CDR3: CSASGPSGNRAFF; DNA: TGCAGTGCTAGTGGCCCAAGTGGGAACAGGGCTTTCTTT
V: TRBV29-1; J: TRBJ2-3; length: 16; D: NA; size: few; CDR3: CSVAAPPGGVTDTQYF; DNA: TGCAGCGTTGCAGCCCCCCCGGGCGGGGTCACAGATACGCAGTATTTT
V: TRBV5-1; J: TRBJ2-1; length: 15; D: NA; size: NA; CDR3: CASSLREASYNEQFF; DNA: TGCGCCAGCAGCTTGAGGGAGGCCTCCTACAATGAGCAGTTCTTC
V: TRBV29-1; J: TRBJ2-5; length: 13; D: NA; size: many; CDR3: CSVDGPSQETQYF; DNA: TGCAGCGTTGACGGGCCAAGCCAAGAGACCCAGTACTTC
V: TRBV5-1; J: TRBJ2-1; length: 16; D: TRBD1; size: NA; CDR3: CASSLFPGTGNNEQFF; DNA: TGCGCCAGCAGCTTGTTCCCCGGGACAGGGAACAATGAGCAGTTCTTC
V: TRBV6-2/TRBV6-3; J: TRBJ2-1; length: 13; D: TRBD2; size: few; CDR3: CASRVAGYNEQFF; DNA: TGTGCCAGCAGGGTAGCGGGGTACAATGAGCAGTTCTTC
V: TRBV9; J: TRBJ2-7; length: 15; D: NA; size: few; CDR3: CASSVGSGGAYEQYF; DNA: TGTGCCAGCAGCGTAGGATCCGGGGGCGCCTACGAGCAGTACTTC
V: TRBV20-1; J: TRBJ2-1; length: 15; D: TRBD2; size: NA; CDR3: CSARSTSGDYNEQFF; DNA: TGCAGTGCTAGATCAACTAGCGGGGATTACAATGAGCAGTTCTTC
V: TRBV7-2; J: TRBJ2-3; length: 14; D: NA; size: few; CDR3: CASSFSPGADTQYF; DNA: TGTGCCAGCAGCTTTAGTCCTGGGGCAGATACGCAGTATTTT
V: TRBV20-1; J: TRBJ1-4; length: 17; D: NA; size: NA; CDR3: CSARDRWGGAPNEKLFF; DNA: TGCAGTGCTAGAGATAGGTGGGGGGGCGCGCCTAATGAAAAACTGTTTTTT
V: TRBV20-1; J: TRBJ2-3; length: 14; D: TRBD1; size: NA; CDR3: CSARQGAGADTQYF; DNA: TGCAGTGCCCGACAGGGGGCTGGCGCAGATACGCAGTATTTT
V: TRBV18; J: TRBJ2-7; length: 12; D: NA; size: NA; CDR3: CASSPAGVEQYF; DNA: TGTGCCAGCTCACCTGCAGGGGTCGAGCAGTACTTC
V: TRBV2; J: TRBJ2-7; length: 14; D: TRBD1; size: NA; CDR3: CASKQGTSSYEQYF; DNA: TGTGCCAGTAAACAGGGGACGAGCTCCTACGAGCAGTACTTC
V: TRBV25-1; J: TRBJ2-3; length: 15; D: TRBD1; size: NA; CDR3: CASSLDRGRADTQYF; DNA: TGTGCCAGCTCCTTGGACAGGGGGCGGGCAGATACGCAGTATTTT
V: TRBV6-1; J: TRBJ1-6; length: 18; D: TRBD1; size: once; CDR3: CASSERGQGGGGNSLLHF; DNA: TGTGCCAGCAGTGAAAGGGGCCAGGGGGGAGGTGGTAATTCACTCCTCCACTTT
V: TRBV25-1; J: TRBJ1-2; length: 14; D: NA; size: NA; CDR3: CASSDAGDTHGHTF; DNA: TGTGCCAGCAGTGACGCAGGGGACACCCATGGACACACCTTC
V: TRBV4-3; J: TRBJ2-3; length: 20; D: TRBD2; size: NA; CDR3: CASGQDPAGGTRGVSDTQYF; DNA: TGCGCCAGCGGCCAAGATCCAGCGGGGGGGACTCGGGGTGTTTCAGATACGCAGTATTTT
V: TRBV20-1; J: TRBJ1-2; length: 13; D: NA; size: NA; CDR3: CSARDVAVYGYTF; DNA: TGCAGTGCTAGAGATGTGGCAGTCTATGGCTACACCTTC